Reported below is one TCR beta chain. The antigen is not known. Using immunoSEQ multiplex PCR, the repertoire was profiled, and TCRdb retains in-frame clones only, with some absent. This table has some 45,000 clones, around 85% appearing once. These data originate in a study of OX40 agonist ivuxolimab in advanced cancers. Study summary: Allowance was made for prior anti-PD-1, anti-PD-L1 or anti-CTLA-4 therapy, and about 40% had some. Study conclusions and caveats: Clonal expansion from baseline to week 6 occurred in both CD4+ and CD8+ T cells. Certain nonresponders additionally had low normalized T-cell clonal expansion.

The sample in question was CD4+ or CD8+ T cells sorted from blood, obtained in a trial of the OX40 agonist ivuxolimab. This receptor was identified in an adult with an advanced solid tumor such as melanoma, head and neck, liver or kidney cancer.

CDR3 residues: CASSLEAGRNTGELFF. CDR3 coding DNA: TGTGCCAGCAGCTTAGAAGCGGGGCGGAACACCGGGGAGCTGTTTTTT. This chain connects TRBV7-6 to TRBJ2-2; 7 bases are shared with TRBD2. The germline gives CDR1 SGHVS, CDR2 FNYEAQ. Losses at the gene ends were 1 base for V and 1 base for J; bases not matched to a gene: 3. This CDR3 is 16 amino acids long.